This T cell receptor beta chain originates from a study of T cells in Graves' hyperthyroidism and ophthalmopathy. Diagnosis relied on clinical symptoms, serum thyroxine and TRAb, thyroid ultrasound and orbital computed tomography. The length of the CDR3 is 15 residues. Germline V CDR1 and CDR2: SNHLY, FYNNEI. The germline V and J ends were trimmed by 2 bases and 2 bases, with 9 bases remaining between them. Template material for amplifying TCR beta CDR3 regions consisted of RNA transcripts. Initially, a first-round RT-PCR of the TCR CDR3 employed the HTBI primer set. MiXCR, applied by TCRdb to the multiplex PCR reads, yields one record per CDR3 protein. This table has 540,000 or so distinct CDR3 sequences, about half appearing once. This clonotype was detected only a few times. A read error is possible here, since a much larger clone lies one base away.

Specimen: peripheral blood or thyroid tissue (not recorded which). The TCR sequence derives from an adult woman with Graves' disease, either hyperthyroidism or ophthalmopathy (not recorded which). The rearrangement joins TRBV2 to TRBJ2-2; D perhaps matches TRBD2 (5 bases). CDR3 sequence: CASSEKRSNTGELFF. CDR3 DNA sequence: TGTGCCAGCAGTGAAAAGCGGAGCAACACCGGGGAGCTGTTTTTT.